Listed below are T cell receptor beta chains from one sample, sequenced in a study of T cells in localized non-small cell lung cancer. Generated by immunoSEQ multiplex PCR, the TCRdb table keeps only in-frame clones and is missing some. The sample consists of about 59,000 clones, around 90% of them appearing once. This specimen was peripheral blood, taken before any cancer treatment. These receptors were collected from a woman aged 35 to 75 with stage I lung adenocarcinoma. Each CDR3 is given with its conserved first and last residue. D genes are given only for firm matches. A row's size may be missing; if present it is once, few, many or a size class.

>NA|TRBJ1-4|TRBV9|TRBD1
TGTGCCAGCAGCGCAGACAGGGGGGACCTTTTAACTAATGAAAAACTGTTTTTT
CASSADRGDLLTNEKLFF
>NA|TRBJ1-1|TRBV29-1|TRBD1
TGCAGCGTGGGACAGCGGATGAACACTGAAGCTTTCTTT
CSVGQRMNTEAFF
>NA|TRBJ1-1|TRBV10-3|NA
TGTGCCATCAGAAAGGACAGAAACACTGAAGCTTTCTTT
CAIRKDRNTEAFF
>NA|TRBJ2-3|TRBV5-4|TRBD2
TGTGCCAGCAGCGCTGGGACTAGAATGGATACGCAGTATTTT
CASSAGTRMDTQYF
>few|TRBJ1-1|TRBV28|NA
TGTGCCAGCTCGGGGTACACTGAAGCTTTCTTT
CASSGYTEAFF
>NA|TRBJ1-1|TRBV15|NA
TGTGCCACCAGCAGCATCCTCACAGAGAACACTGAAGCTTTCTTT
CATSSILTENTEAFF
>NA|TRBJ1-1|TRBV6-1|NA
TGTGCCAGCAGTGAACAGGCAGGGCACCCTGGCACTGAAGCTTTCTTT
CASSEQAGHPGTEAFF
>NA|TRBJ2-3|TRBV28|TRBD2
TGTGCCAGCAGCCCAGGGACTAGCGGGTTAACAGATACGCAGTATTTT
CASSPGTSGLTDTQYF
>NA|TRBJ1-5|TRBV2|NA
TGTGCCAGCAGTGTCGGAGGTAGCAATCAGCCCCAGCATTTT
CASSVGGSNQPQHF
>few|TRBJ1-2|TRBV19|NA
TGTGCCAGTAGTTCTAGGCCGGGGGAGAACTATGGCTACACCTTC
CASSSRPGENYGYTF
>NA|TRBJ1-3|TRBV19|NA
TGTGCCAGTAGTATACCCTCTCGGGGGACTGGAAACACCATATATTTT
CASSIPSRGTGNTIYF
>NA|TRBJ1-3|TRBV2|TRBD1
TGTGCCAGCAGAAATCAGACAGGGGCCTCTGGAAACACCATATATTTT
CASRNQTGASGNTIYF
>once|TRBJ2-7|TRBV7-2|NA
TGTGCCAGCAGCTTAGAGAGACTATACGAGCAGTACTTC
CASSLERLYEQYF
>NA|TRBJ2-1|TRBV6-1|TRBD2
TGTGCCAGCAGTGCCCGGGGGAAGCGGGAGGGCCTATGGAATGAGCAGTTCTTC
CASSARGKREGLWNEQFF
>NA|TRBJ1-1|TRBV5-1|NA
TGCGCCAGCAGCTTCCGGGAGAAAACTGAAGCTTTCTTT
CASSFREKTEAFF
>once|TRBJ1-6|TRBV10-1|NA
TGCGCCAGCGTTGGGGTTCGCAGGGGTGGATCACCCCTCCACTTT
CASVGVRRGGSPLHF
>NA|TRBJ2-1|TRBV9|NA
TGTGCCAGCAGCGTAGGGGGTCGGGGAATCCTCAATGAGCAGTTCTTC
CASSVGGRGILNEQFF
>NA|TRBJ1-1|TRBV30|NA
TGTGCCTGGAGTGTCAGCCGAAACACTGAAGCTTTCTTT
CAWSVSRNTEAFF
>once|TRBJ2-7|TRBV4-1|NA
TGCGCCAGCAGCCAAGCTGACGGGGGCCGAGGCTACGAGCAGTACTTC
CASSQADGGRGYEQYF
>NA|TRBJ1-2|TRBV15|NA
TGTGCCACCAGCAGCGCCGGGGGGCACTGGGATGGCTACACCTTC
CATSSAGGHWDGYTF
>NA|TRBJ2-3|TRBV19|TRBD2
TGTGCCAGTAGCATTCAACTAGCGGGGGGCTCAGATACGCAGTATTTT
CASSIQLAGGSDTQYF
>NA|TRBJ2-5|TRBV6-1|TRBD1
TGTGCCAGCGAGGACAGGGGCCACCGGACCCAGTACTTC
CASEDRGHRTQYF
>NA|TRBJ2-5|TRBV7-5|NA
TGTGCCACGAACGCAGGGGACGCCAAGGGAGAGACCCAGTACTTC
CATNAGDAKGETQYF
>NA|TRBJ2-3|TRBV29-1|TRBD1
TGCAGCGTTGAAACGAGACAGGGTGCAACAGATACGCAGTATTTT
CSVETRQGATDTQYF
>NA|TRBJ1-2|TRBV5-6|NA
TGTGCCAGCAGCTTGTCGGGAATGCGGGGTGCTGGCTACACCTTC
CASSLSGMRGAGYTF
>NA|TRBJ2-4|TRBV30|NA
TGTGCCTGGAGAGCAGGGTGGGACATTCAGTACTTC
CAWRAGWDIQYF
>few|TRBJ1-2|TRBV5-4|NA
TGTGCCAGCAGCTTGTTCGGAGATGGCTACACCTTC
CASSLFGDGYTF
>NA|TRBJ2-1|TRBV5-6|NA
TGTGCCAGCAGCTTGGATTTTGAGGTAATTGAGCAGTTCTTC
CASSLDFEVIEQFF
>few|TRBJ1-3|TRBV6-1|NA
TGTGCCAGCAGTGCAGGTTCGGGGACTGGAAACACCATATATTTT
CASSAGSGTGNTIYF
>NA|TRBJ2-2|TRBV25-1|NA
TGTGCCAGCAGTGAGGCTGGGTTCACCGGGGAGCTGTTTTTT
CASSEAGFTGELFF
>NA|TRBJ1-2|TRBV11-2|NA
TGTGCCAGCAGCTTAGCGGCTGAGGACTATGGCTACACCTTC
CASSLAAEDYGYTF
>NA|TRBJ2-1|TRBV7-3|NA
TGTGCCAGCAGTAGGTCGGGGGACCCTGAGCAGTTCTTC
CASSRSGDPEQFF
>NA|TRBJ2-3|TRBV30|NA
TGTGCCTGGGGAAAGATCAGGGATACGCAGTATTTT
CAWGKIRDTQYF
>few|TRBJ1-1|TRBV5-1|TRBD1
TGCGCCAGCAGCTTGGAATACAGGGGAGCTGAAGCTTTCTTT
CASSLEYRGAEAFF
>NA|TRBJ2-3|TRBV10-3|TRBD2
TGTGCCATCATCTGCGCTAGCGGGCTTAGCACAGATACGCAGTATTTT
CAIICASGLSTDTQYF
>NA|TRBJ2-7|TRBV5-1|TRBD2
TGCGCCAGCAGCTTGGCACCTAGCGGGAGTTACGAGCAGTACTTC
CASSLAPSGSYEQYF
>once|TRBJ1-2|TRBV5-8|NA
TGTGCCAGCAGCCCATTAGCCGGGGGATTGGGCTATGGCTACACCTTC
CASSPLAGGLGYGYTF
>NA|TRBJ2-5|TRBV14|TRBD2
TGTGCCAGCAGCCAAGATCAGGGTAGCGGGAGAAGAAAGACCCAGTACTTC
CASSQDQGSGRRKTQYF
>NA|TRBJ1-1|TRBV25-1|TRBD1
TGTGCCAGCAGTTTTAGGACAGGGAGAACTGAAGCTTTCTTT
CASSFRTGRTEAFF
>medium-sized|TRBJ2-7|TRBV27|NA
TGTGCCAGCAGTCCCCGGAGTAGGGTTCACGAGCAGTACTTC
CASSPRSRVHEQYF
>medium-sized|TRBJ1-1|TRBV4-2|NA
TGTGCCAGCAGCCAGGATCTGACAGGGAACACTGAAGCTTTCTTT
CASSQDLTGNTEAFF
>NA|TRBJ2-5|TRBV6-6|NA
TGTGCCAGCAGTTACTCTCGAGAGACCCAGTACTTC
CASSYSRETQYF
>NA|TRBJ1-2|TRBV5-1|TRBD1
TGCGCCAGCAGCTCGAACGGACAGGGAAATGGCTACACCTTC
CASSSNGQGNGYTF
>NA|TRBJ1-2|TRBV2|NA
TGTGCCAGCAGTGAGATGGGAAGGGGCTTGGATGGCTACACCTTC
CASSEMGRGLDGYTF
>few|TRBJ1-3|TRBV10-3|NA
TGTGCCATCAGTGGAGGAGAAAGGGCGGTATATTTT
CAISGGERAVYF
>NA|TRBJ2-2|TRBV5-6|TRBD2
TGTGCCAGCAGCTTTGCACCGGGACTAGGAGCCGGGGAGCTGTTTTTT
CASSFAPGLGAGELFF
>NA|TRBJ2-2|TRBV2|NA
TGTGCCAGCATTTTGCCCGGGCCGCTGAACACCGGGGAGCTGTTTTTT
CASILPGPLNTGELFF
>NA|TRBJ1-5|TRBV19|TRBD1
TGTGCCAGTTCCGGGACAGGTGGTCATCAGCCCCAGCATTTT
CASSGTGGHQPQHF
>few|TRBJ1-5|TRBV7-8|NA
TGTGCCAGCAGCTTAAAGACAGGAATCTATAGCAATCAGCCCCAGCATTTT
CASSLKTGIYSNQPQHF
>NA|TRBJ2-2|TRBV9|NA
TGTGCCAGCAGCCTTACCACCGGGGAGCTGTTTTTT
CASSLTTGELFF
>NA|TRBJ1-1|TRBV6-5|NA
TGTGCCAGCAGTCTCCTAGGACCGAGTGAAGCTTTCTTT
CASSLLGPSEAFF
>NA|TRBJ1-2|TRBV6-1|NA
TGTGCCAGCAGTTTAGACAGGTGGGGAGGCTATGGCTACACCTTC
CASSLDRWGGYGYTF
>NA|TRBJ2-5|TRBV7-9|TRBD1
TGTGCCAGCAGCTTCACAGGGGGCCGAGAGACCCAGTACTTC
CASSFTGGRETQYF
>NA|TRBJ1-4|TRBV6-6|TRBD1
TGTGCCAGCAGTGACGGACAGGGGGGTAATGAAAAACTGTTTTTT
CASSDGQGGNEKLFF
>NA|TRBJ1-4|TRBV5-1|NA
TGCGCCAGCAGCGCCGGGACGGTTAATGAAAAACTGTTTTTT
CASSAGTVNEKLFF
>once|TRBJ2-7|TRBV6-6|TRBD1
TGTGCCAGCAGTTTAGGGGGCTTGAACGAGCAGTACTTC
CASSLGGLNEQYF
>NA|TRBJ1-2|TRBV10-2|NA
TGCGCCAGCAGTGAGATACCTAACTATGGCTACACCTTC
CASSEIPNYGYTF
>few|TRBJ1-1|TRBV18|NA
TGTGCCAGCTCACCGGGGGGGAACACTGAAGCTTTCTTT
CASSPGGNTEAFF
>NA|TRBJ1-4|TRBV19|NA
TGTGCCAGTGCCTCAGGCGATAATGAAAAACTGTTTTTT
CASASGDNEKLFF